The next 3 T cell receptor beta chains were all read from a single sample in a study of blood T cell repertoires in COVID-19 (TCRdb year 2020). The method was the immunoSEQ multiplex PCR assay. As stored in TCRdb, this immuneACCESS dataset retains in-frame rearrangements with V and J assigned. A fraction of the clones does not appear; measured against another copy, unresolved V genes explain less than half of the discrepancy, and the remainder lacks a known reason. The sample table contains approximately 50,000 clones; only one count was recorded for approximately 89% of them. The leading ten clones occupy 3% to 3.5% of the sample. Sequenced: peripheral blood. These receptor sequences come from a human donor in a cohort sampled during active COVID-19.

The CDR3 reads CASSSIGGGYNEQFF. The CDR3 DNA reads TGTGCCAGCAGTTCAATAGGGGGGGGTTACAATGAGCAGTTCTTC. The chain uses TRBV6-5 and TRBJ2-1; tentatively, D is TRBD2 (7 bases). CDR1 is MNHEY and CDR2 is SVGAGI in the germline V gene. CDR3 size: 15 residues. V lost 4 bases and J lost 4, with 14 bases in between.

V is TRBV6-5 and J is TRBJ1-1, with TRBD1 identical over 10 bases. Germline V gene lookup returns CDR1 MNHEY and CDR2 SVGAGI. After removal of 6 bases from V and 6 bases from J, the junction contained 7 bases not matched to a gene. The CDR3 runs to 14 residues. As DNA, the CDR3 is TGTGCCAGCAGCCGGGACAGGGGTCTCGCTGAAGCTTTCTTT. Amino acids: CASSRDRGLAEAFF.

The V call is TRBV11-2, the J call TRBJ2-5; 7 positions match TRBD2. J was trimmed by 5 bases and V by 0 bases; bases with no gene match: 9. Germline loops: CDR1 SGHAT, CDR2 FQNNGV. The CDR3 runs 16 residues. CDR3 sequence: CASSLETSVGVETQYF. CDR3 nucleotides: TGTGCCAGCAGCTTAGAAACTAGCGTCGGGGTGGAGACCCAGTACTTC. Using reference TRBV11-2 and TRBJ2-5 for the parts outside the CDR3, the full variable domain is EAGVAQSPRYKIIEKRQSVAFWCNPISGHATLYWYQQILGQGPKLLIQFQNNGVVDDSQLPKDRFSAERLKGVDSTLKIQPAKLEDSAVYLCASSLETSVGVETQYFGPGTRLLVL.